The clone carrying this TCR beta chain has only a few counts. The antigen is not known. The sample belongs to a study of naive and memory T cell subsets. Study-level findings and limits: Possibly reflecting memory cells re-expressing CD45RA, a few larger clonotypes occurred in naive repertoires, especially CD8. From naive to CM, EM and EMRA, diversity decreased and Gini increased.

V was cut by 6 bases and J by 6 bases, with 9 bases left in between. The CDR3 has 11 residues. Two oligonucleotides, mixed equimolar, formed the beta constant-region primer covering TRBC1 and TRBC2. Ligated cDNA was amplified by four rounds of PCR with nested alpha and beta constant-region primers and SP2. Ligation attached a single-stranded oligonucleotide with a 12-nucleotide UMI and the SP2 primer to the cDNA 3' end. TCRdb reprocessed the UMI-ligation and nested PCR reads with MiXCR, giving one entry per CDR3 protein. The sample records more than 120,000 distinct CDR3 sequences, about 20% being singletons.

What was sequenced was naive CD8+ T cells from blood. The receptor was derived from a human donor in good health. The rearrangement joins TRBV12-3 or TRBV12-4 to TRBJ2-7, with D perhaps TRBD2 (6 bases). The CDR3 DNA sequence: TGTGCCAGCAGCCACGGGGGCGAGCAGTACTTC. Protein product: CASSHGGEQYF.